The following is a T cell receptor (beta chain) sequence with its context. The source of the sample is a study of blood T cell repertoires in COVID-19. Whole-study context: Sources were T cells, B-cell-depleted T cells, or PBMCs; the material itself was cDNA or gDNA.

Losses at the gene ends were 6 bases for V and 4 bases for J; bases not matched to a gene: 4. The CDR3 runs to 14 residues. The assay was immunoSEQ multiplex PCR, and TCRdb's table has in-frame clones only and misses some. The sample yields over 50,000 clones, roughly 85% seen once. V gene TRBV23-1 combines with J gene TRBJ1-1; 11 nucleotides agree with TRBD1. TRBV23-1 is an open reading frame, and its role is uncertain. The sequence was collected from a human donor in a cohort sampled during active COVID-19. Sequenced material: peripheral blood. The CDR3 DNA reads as TGCGCCAGCAGCGCGGACAGGGGGCTCACTGAAGCTTTCTTT. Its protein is CASSADRGLTEAFF.